These 3 T cell receptor beta chains were all obtained from the same sample, sequenced in a study of blood T cell repertoires in COVID-19. Method: immunoSEQ multiplex PCR; TCRdb's copy keeps in-frame clones and lacks some. Of roughly 80,000 clones in the sample, 60% to 80% are singletons; the top ten hold about 15%. The material sequenced was peripheral blood. Receptors originate from a man aged 65 to 85 with active or convalescent COVID-19.

The chain couples TRBV30 to TRBJ1-1; D is uncertain. V lost 4 bases, J lost 1 base, and 16 bases lay in between. The CDR3 covers 15 residues. CDR1 is GTSNPN, CDR2 SVGIG, per germline (reference sequence). In DNA, the CDR3 is TGTGCCTGGACCGCCTTAGTGGGAGGGAACACTGAAGCTTTCTTT. It specifies CAWTALVGGNTEAFF.

This chain uses TRBV28 with TRBJ1-2; 8 bases map to TRBD1. With 6 bases clipped from V and 4 bases from J, the junction kept 10 bases outside the gene matches. CDR1 is MDHEN, CDR2 SYDVKM, per germline. The CDR3 has 15 amino acids. CDR3 in amino acids: CASSPRAGGLYGYTF. CDR3 nucleotide sequence: TGTGCCAGCAGCCCCAGGGCAGGGGGCCTCTATGGCTACACCTTC.

The chain couples TRBV6-4 to TRBJ2-2; no reliable D call. Germline CDR1 MRHNA, CDR2 SNTAGT. The CDR3 is 14 amino acids. Trimming took off 8 bases at V and 4 bases at J, with 14 bases between the two ends. This chain's CDR3 is CASAAVAGTGELFF. CDR3 DNA: TGTGCCAGCGCTGCCGTAGCCGGCACCGGGGAGCTGTTTTTT.